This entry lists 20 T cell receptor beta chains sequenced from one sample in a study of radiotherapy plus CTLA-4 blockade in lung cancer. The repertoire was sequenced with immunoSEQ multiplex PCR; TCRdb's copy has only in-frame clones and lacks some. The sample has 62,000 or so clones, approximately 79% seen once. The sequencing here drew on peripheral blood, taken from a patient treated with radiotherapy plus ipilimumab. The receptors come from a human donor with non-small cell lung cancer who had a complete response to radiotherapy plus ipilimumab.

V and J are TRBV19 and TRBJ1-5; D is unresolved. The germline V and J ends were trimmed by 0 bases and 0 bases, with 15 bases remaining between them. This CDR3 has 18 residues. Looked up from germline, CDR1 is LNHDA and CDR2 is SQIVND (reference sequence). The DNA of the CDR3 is TGTGCCAGTAGTATAGATCTATCGGATGCCTATAGCAATCAGCCCCAGCATTTT. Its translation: CASSIDLSDAYSNQPQHF.

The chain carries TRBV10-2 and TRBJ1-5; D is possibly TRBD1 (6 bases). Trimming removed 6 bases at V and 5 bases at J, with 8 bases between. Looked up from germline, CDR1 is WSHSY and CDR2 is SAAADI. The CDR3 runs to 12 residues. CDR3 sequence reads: CASRQGDQPQHF. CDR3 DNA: TGCGCCAGCAGACAGGGAGATCAGCCCCAGCATTTT.

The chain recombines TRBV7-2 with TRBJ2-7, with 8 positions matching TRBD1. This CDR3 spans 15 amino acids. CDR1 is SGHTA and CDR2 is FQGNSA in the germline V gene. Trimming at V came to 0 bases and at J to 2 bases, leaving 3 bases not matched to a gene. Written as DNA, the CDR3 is TGTGCCAGCAGCTTAGCGGTGACAGGGGCCTACGAGCAGTACGTC. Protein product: CASSLAVTGAYEQYV.

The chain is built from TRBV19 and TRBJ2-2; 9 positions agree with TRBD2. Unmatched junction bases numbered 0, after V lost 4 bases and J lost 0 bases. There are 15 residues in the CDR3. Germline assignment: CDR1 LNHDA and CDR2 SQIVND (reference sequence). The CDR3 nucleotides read TGTGCCAGTAGTAGCGGGGGGGCGAACACCGGGGAGCTGTTTTTT. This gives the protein CASSSGGANTGELFF.

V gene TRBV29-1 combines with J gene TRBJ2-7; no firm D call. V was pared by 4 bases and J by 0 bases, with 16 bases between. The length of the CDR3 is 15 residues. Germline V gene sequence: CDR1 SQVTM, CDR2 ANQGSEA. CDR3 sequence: CSVAPDTGRSYEQYF. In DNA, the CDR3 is TGCAGCGTTGCTCCCGATACGGGTCGCTCCTACGAGCAGTACTTC.

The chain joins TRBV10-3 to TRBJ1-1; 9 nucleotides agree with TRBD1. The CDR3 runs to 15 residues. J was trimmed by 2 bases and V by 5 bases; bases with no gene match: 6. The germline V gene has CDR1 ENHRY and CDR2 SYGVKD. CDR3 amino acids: CAISSPQGANTEAFF. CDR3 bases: TGTGCCATCAGTAGTCCACAGGGGGCAAACACTGAAGCTTTCTTT.

CDR3 bases: TGTGCCATCAGTGTCACTGAGGGGTGGGGTGGCTACACCTTC. The encoded protein is CAISVTEGWGGYTF. The chain carries TRBV10-3 and TRBJ1-2, with TRBD1 as a possible D gene (5 bases). Deletions cut 4 bases from V and 7 bases from J, with 16 bases between. From germline, CDR1 is ENHRY and CDR2 SYGVKD. The CDR3 covers 14 residues.

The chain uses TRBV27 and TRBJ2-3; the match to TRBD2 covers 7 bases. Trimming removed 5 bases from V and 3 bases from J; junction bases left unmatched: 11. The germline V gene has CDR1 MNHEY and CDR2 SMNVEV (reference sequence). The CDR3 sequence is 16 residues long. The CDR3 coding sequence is TGTGCCAGCAGTAGAGCCGGGACTACACAAACAGATACGCAGTATTTT. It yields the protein CASSRAGTTQTDTQYF.

The DNA for the CDR3 is TGTGCCAGCAGTTTTAGGGGGGCCCGAGACGAGCAGTACTTC. This sequence encodes CASSFRGARDEQYF. J is TRBJ2-7 and V is TRBV27, with D perhaps TRBD1 or TRBD2 (6 bases each). Germline loops: CDR1 MNHEY, CDR2 SMNVEV (reference sequence). The CDR3 has 14 residues. Deletions cut 3 bases from V and 5 bases from J, with 14 bases between.

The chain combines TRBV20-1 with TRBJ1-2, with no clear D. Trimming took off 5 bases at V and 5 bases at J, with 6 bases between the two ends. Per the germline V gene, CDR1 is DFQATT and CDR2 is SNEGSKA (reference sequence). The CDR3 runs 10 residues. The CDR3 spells CSAFIYGYTF. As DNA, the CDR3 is TGCAGTGCTTTCATATATGGCTACACCTTC.

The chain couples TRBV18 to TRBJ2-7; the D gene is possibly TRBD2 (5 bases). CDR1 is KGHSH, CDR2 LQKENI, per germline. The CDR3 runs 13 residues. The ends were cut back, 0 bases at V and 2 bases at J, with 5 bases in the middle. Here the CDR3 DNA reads TGTGCCAGCTCACCACCGGGAGCCTACGAGCAGTACGTC. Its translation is CASSPPGAYEQYV.

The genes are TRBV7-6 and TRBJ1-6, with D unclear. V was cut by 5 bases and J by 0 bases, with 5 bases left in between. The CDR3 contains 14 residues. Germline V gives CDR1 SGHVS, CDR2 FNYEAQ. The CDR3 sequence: CASSPSSYNSPLHF. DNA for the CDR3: TGTGCCAGCAGCCCAAGCTCCTATAATTCACCCCTCCACTTT.

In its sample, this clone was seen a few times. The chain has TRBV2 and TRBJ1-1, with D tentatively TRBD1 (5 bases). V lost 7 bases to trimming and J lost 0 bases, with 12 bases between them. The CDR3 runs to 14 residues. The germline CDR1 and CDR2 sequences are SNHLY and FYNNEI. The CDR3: CASKIGGVNTEAFF. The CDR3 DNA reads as TGTGCCAGCAAGATCGGGGGGGTGAACACTGAAGCTTTCTTT. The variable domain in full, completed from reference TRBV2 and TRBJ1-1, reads EPEVTQTPSHQVTQMGQEVILRCVPISNHLYFYWYRQILGQKVEFLVSFYNNEISEKSEIFDDQFSVERPDGSNFTLKIRSTKLEDSAMYFCASKIGGVNTEAFFGQGTRLTVV.

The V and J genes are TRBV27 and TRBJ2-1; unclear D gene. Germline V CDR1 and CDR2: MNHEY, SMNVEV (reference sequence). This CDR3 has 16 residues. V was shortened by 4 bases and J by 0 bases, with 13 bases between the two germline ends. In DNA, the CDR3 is TGTGCCAGCAGTTCGTCTGGCGTAAGCTCCTACAATGAGCAGTTCTTC. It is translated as CASSSSGVSSYNEQFF.

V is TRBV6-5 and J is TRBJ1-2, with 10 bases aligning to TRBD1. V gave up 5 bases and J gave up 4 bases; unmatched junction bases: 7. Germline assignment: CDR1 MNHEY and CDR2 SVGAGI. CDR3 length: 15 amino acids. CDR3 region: CASSRRQGAGYGYTF. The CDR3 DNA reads TGTGCCAGCAGTCGCCGACAGGGGGCAGGCTATGGCTACACCTTC.

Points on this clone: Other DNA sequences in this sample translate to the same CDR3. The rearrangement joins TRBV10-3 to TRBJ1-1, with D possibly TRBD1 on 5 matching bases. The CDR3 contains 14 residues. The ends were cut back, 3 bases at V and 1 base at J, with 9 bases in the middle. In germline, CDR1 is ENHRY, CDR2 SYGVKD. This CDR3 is CAISDREGNTEAFF. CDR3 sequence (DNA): TGTGCCATCAGTGACAGGGAAGGGAACACTGAAGCTTTCTTT.

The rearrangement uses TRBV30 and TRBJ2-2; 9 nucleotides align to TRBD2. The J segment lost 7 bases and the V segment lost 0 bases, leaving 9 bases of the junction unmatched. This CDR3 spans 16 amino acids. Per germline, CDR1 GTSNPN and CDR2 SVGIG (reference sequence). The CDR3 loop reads CAWSVPSGTLGGELFF. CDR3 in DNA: TGTGCCTGGAGTGTGCCTAGCGGGACTCTAGGCGGGGAGCTGTTTTTT.

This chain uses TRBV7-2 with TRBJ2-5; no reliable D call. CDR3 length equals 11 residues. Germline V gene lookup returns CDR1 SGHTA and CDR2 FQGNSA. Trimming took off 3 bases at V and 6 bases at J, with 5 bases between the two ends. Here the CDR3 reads CASSFGQTQYF. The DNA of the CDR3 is TGTGCCAGCAGCTTTGGGCAGACCCAGTACTTC.

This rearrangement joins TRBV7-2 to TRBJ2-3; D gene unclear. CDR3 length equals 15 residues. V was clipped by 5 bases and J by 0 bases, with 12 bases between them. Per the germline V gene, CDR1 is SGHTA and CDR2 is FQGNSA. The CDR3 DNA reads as TGTGCCAGCAGCGCCTCGTACCTAAGCACAGATACGCAGTATTTT. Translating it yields CASSASYLSTDTQYF.

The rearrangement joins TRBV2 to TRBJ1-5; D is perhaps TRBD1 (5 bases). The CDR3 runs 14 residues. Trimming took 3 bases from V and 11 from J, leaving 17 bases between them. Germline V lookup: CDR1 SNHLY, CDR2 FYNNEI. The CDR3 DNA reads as TGTGCCAGCAGTGACAAAAGGGGCCCGCCGTCCCAGCATTTT. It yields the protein CASSDKRGPPSQHF.